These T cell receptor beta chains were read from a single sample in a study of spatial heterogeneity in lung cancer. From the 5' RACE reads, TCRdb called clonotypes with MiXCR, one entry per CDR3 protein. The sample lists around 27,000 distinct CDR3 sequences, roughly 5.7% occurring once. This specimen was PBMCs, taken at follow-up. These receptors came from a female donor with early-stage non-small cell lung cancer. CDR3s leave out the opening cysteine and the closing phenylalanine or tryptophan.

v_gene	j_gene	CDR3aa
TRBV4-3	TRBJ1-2	ASSQHRGGGYT
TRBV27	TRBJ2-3	ASSFNGGGTDTQY
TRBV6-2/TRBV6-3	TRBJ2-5	ASSFKSGTVGQETQY
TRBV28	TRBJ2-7	ASTIDSSYEQY
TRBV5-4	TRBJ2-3	ASSLDRKSTDTQY
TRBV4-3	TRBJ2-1	ASSQGPGAGNEQF
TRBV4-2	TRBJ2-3	ASSHSVGEDTQY
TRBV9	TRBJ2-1	ASSGTTSGSRRSSYNEQF
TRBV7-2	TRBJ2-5	ASRDEGQNQETQY
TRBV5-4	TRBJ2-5	ASSLVVEKETQY
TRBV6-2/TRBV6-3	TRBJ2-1	ASSPLAGGVNEQF
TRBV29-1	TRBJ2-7	SVEGGTNGQY
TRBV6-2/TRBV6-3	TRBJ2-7	ASSYPDPSYEQY
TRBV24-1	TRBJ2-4	ATSIWSARWTKNIQY
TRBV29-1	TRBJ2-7	SVPTRSYEQY